These T cell receptor beta chains were read from a single sample in a study of immune characterization of retroperitoneal liposarcoma. Each CDR3 protein gets one entry after TCRdb re-called the PCR reads with MiXCR. The sample contains roughly 9,800 distinct CDR3 sequences, more than 35% of which appear only once. Sequencing was carried out using tumor tissue. The receptors derive from a male donor with retroperitoneal liposarcoma. The CDR3 runs from the conserved cysteine through the conserved F or W. A D gene is named only where the DNA matches it firmly. Clone size is given for some rows only: seen once, a few or many times, or a class if the clone is expanded.

size	D	V	J	DNA	CDR3
few	.	TRBV10-2	TRBJ2-3	TGCGCCAGCAGCCTAGTTACTGGCGATACGCAGTATTTT	CASSLVTGDTQYF
.	.	TRBV12-3/TRBV12-4	TRBJ1-5	TGTGCCAGCAGTCCCAATAGGTCAGGGGCACTCAGCAATCAGCCCCAGCATTTT	CASSPNRSGALSNQPQHF
.	.	TRBV10-3	TRBJ2-1	TGTGCCACCCATCCAGGGGGGCTACGCGATGAGCAGTTCTTC	CATHPGGLRDEQFF
.	.	TRBV6-8	TRBJ2-3	TGTGCCAGCAGTTCCGTCCCTCGGGCAGATACGCAGTATTTT	CASSSVPRADTQYF
many	TRBD2	TRBV6-6	TRBJ2-1	TGTGCCAGCAGTTACCAGGCCGGGGGAGGGAGGACCCAGTTCTTC	CASSYQAGGGRTQFF
.	.	TRBV6-6	TRBJ2-3	TGTGCCAGCGTTCGGGACTCCGGGGCGCAGTATTTT	CASVRDSGAQYF
.	.	TRBV7-2	TRBJ2-5	TGTGCCAGCAGCGCCCCCGGGGACTTTTACAATGAGCAGTACTTC	CASSAPGDFYNEQYF
.	.	TRBV12-3/TRBV12-4	TRBJ1-1	TGTGCCAGCAGTTTCCGCCAGGGTGGGGGGGAGAACACTGAAGCTTTCTTT	CASSFRQGGGENTEAFF
once	.	TRBV10-1	TRBJ2-3	TGCGCCAGCAGTAAACAGGGCTGGGATACGCAGTATTTT	CASSKQGWDTQYF
.	TRBD1	TRBV6-1	TRBJ2-2	TGTGCCAGCAGTGGAGCGAGACAGGGCTTTAACACCGGGGAGCTGTTTTTT	CASSGARQGFNTGELFF
.	TRBD1	TRBV5-1	TRBJ2-1	TGCGCCAGCAGCTCGGGACAGAACTACAATGAGCAGTTCTTC	CASSSGQNYNEQFF
.	.	TRBV7-3	TRBJ2-1	TGTGCCAGCAGCTTAATAGGGGCCGATGAGCAGTTCTTC	CASSLIGADEQFF
medium-sized	.	TRBV4-1	TRBJ2-1	TGCGCCAGCAGCCAGACCAAGGGAACCTACAATGAGCAGTTCTTC	CASSQTKGTYNEQFF
few	.	TRBV6-1	TRBJ2-7	TGTGCCAGCAGTGACCGAGGGGACTACGAGCAGTACTTC	CASSDRGDYEQYF
.	.	TRBV6-1	TRBJ1-1	TGTGCCAGCAGGGATAACAGGGCGGCGAACACTGAAGCTTTCTTT	CASRDNRAANTEAFF
.	.	TRBV6-1	TRBJ2-7	TGTGCCAGCAAACTATCGGACCGATACTACGAGCAGTACTTC	CASKLSDRYYEQYF
many	.	TRBV6-1	TRBJ2-1	TGTGCCAGCAGAAGAGCAGGGGTCGAGACCCAGTTCTTC	CASRRAGVETQFF
few	.	TRBV6-6	TRBJ2-5	TGTGCCAGCTCCCAGGGGGAGGGAGCTGCCTACAATGAGCAGTACTTC	CASSQGEGAAYNEQYF
.	.	TRBV7-3	TRBJ1-2	TGTGCCAGCAGCTTAAACGGGGGCTCGGGCTACACCTTC	CASSLNGGSGYTF
.	TRBD2	TRBV6-1	TRBJ2-1	TGTGCCAGCCAGACTAGCGGGAGTTTGTATGAGCAGTTCTTC	CASQTSGSLYEQFF
few	TRBD1	TRBV6-6	TRBJ1-2	TGTGCCAGCAGTTACGAGACAGGGGGTGGGGGCTACACCTTC	CASSYETGGGGYTF
.	TRBD1	TRBV7-2	TRBJ2-4	TGTGCCAGCAGGACGGACAGGGTCCAATACTTC	CASRTDRVQYF
few	.	TRBV7-8	TRBJ2-3	TGTGCCAGCAGCTTCGACTACGCTGCAGATACGCAGTATTTT	CASSFDYAADTQYF
.	.	TRBV12-5	TRBJ2-4	TGTGCTAGGTTTCAGACAGGCAGGGGCAAAAACATTCAGTACTTC	CARFQTGRGKNIQYF
medium-sized	TRBD2	TRBV6-1	TRBJ2-1	TGTGCCAGCAGTGACCCGGGACTAGCGGGGACTTACTCCTACAATGAGCAGTTCTTC	CASSDPGLAGTYSYNEQFF
.	.	TRBV28	TRBJ2-1	TGTGCCAGCCGCTACCGAATGGGGGGCTACGAGCAGTTCTTC	CASRYRMGGYEQFF
few	.	TRBV6-1	TRBJ2-1	TGTGCCAGCAGATCCTACAATGAGCAGTTCTTC	CASRSYNEQFF
.	.	TRBV12-3/TRBV12-4	TRBJ2-1	TGTGCCAGCAGTTTATTTATAGGGGTAGCGCTCAGCAACAATGAGCAGTTCTTC	CASSLFIGVALSNNEQFF
.	TRBD2	TRBV7-9	TRBJ2-1	TGTGCCAGCAGCCGGACTAGCGGGAGCTACGAGCAGTTCTTC	CASSRTSGSYEQFF
few	.	TRBV6-1	TRBJ2-1	TGTGCCAGCAGTGAAGTGGTGGGCGGCTTTGAGCAGTTCTTC	CASSEVVGGFEQFF
few	TRBD2	TRBV7-2	TRBJ2-5	TGTGCCAGCAGCTTGACTAGCGGGAGTTACAATGAGCAGTACTTC	CASSLTSGSYNEQYF
few	TRBD2	TRBV7-8	TRBJ2-7	TGTGCCAGCAGCTTCCCAGCGGGGGGGCCCAATGAGCAGTACTTC	CASSFPAGGPNEQYF
.	.	TRBV7-6	TRBJ2-5	TGTGCCAGCAGCTTAGGAGTAACGTACCAAGAGACCCAGTACTTC	CASSLGVTYQETQYF
.	.	TRBV27	TRBJ2-1	TGTGCCAGCAGTTTAAGTAATGAGCAGTTCTTC	CASSLSNEQFF
.	TRBD2	TRBV10-3	TRBJ2-3	TGTGCCGCCGCTCATGAGAGCGGGAGATCAGATACGCAGTATTTT	CAAAHESGRSDTQYF
.	.	TRBV10-2	TRBJ1-6	TGCGCCAGCAGTGTGGACACAGACTTTTCACCCCTCCACTTT	CASSVDTDFSPLHF
.	.	TRBV6-1	TRBJ2-5	TGTGCCACCAGTGAGACCGGGACCCAAGAGACCCAGTACTTC	CATSETGTQETQYF
.	.	TRBV7-6	TRBJ2-1	TGTGCCAGCAGCCCCACCTCTCCCGGGCCTAGCGAGCAGTTCTTC	CASSPTSPGPSEQFF
many	.	TRBV7-2	TRBJ2-2	TGTGCCAGCTCAGTGGGCACCGGGGAGCTGTTTTTT	CASSVGTGELFF
.	TRBD2	TRBV7-3	TRBJ2-5	TGTGCCAGCAGCCCCGGGACTAGTCTTGAGACCCAGTACTTC	CASSPGTSLETQYF
many	.	TRBV27	TRBJ2-1	TGTGCCAGCCTTGAAAAGGCGGGGGCCTACGAGCAGTTCTTC	CASLEKAGAYEQFF
.	TRBD2	TRBV6-2/TRBV6-3	TRBJ2-4	TGTGCCAGCAGTGAAAGGACTAGCGGGAGGGCCGGGGAGCAGTACTTC	CASSERTSGRAGEQYF
.	TRBD2	TRBV6-4	TRBJ2-1	TGTGCCAGCAGTGAGTCGGTAGCGGGACTAGGCGAGCAGTTCTTC	CASSESVAGLGEQFF
.	.	TRBV7-8	TRBJ2-7	TGTGCCAGCAGCTTCGCACAGAGAGCCTACGAGCAGTACTTC	CASSFAQRAYEQYF
few	.	TRBV7-2	TRBJ2-1	TGTGCCAGCAGCTTGGAGTTCCACAATGAGCAGTTCTTC	CASSLEFHNEQFF
medium-sized	TRBD1	TRBV6-1	TRBJ1-2	TGTGCCAGCAGTTATGGGACAGGGGGCGAAAGGGCCGGCTACACCTTC	CASSYGTGGERAGYTF
medium-sized	.	TRBV7-2	TRBJ2-7	TGTGCCAGCAGCTTAGGGGCCCCAGGGGGGGGCTACGAGCAGTACTTC	CASSLGAPGGGYEQYF
.	TRBD1	TRBV11-2	TRBJ2-1	TGTGCCAGCAGCCCGTGGACAGGCGGTCTCTCCTACAATGAGCAGTTCTTC	CASSPWTGGLSYNEQFF
.	TRBD2	TRBV27	TRBJ2-5	TGTGCCAGCAGTTTATTGCCCCTTTCGACTAGCGGGCCCCAAGAGACCCAGTACTTC	CASSLLPLSTSGPQETQYF
once	TRBD2	TRBV10-3	TRBJ2-1	TGTGCCATCAGGAAACTAGCGGGGGACTACAATGAGCAGTTCTTC	CAIRKLAGDYNEQFF
.	.	TRBV28	TRBJ2-7	TGTGCCAGCAGTTTCGGCGGTCCTCAGGCCGAGCAGTACTTC	CASSFGGPQAEQYF
.	.	TRBV11-2	TRBJ2-1	TGTGCCAGCAGCTCTGGGGTGGGGGAGCAGTTCTTC	CASSSGVGEQFF
many	.	TRBV4-1	TRBJ2-3	TGCGCCAGCAGCCAAGGGACTAGCACAGATACGCAGTATTTT	CASSQGTSTDTQYF
few	.	TRBV12-3/TRBV12-4	TRBJ2-2	TGTGCCAGCGGAAATCCGAGGGCAGCCGGGGAGCTGTTTTTT	CASGNPRAAGELFF
few	.	TRBV6-1	TRBJ2-5	TGTGCCAGCAGTTTCAACAATGAGCAGTACTTC	CASSFNNEQYF
.	TRBD1	TRBV6-6	TRBJ2-1	TGTGCCAGCAGTTACTCGGGGACAGGGGGCTACAATGAGCAGTTCTTC	CASSYSGTGGYNEQFF
few	TRBD2	TRBV6-1	TRBJ2-7	TGTGCCAGCAGTGAACTTCCCGGACTAGCTTACTACGAGCAGTACTTC	CASSELPGLAYYEQYF